This T cell receptor (beta chain) was captured by sequencing in a study of TIL therapy for anti-PD-1-resistant metastatic lung cancer. The overall study: Tumors carried a median roughly 1.5 non-synonymous mutations per megabase.

This clone is judged medium-sized (0.01 to 0.1%). As to time point: pre-treatment sample, taken before nivolumab and TIL therapy. Most excised metastases sampled were pleural nodules or supraclavicular lymph nodes. Tumors were harvested before any PD-1/PD-L1 blockade. Patients were adults with stage 4 NSCLC. The CDR3 sequence is 13 residues long. CDR1 LNHDA and CDR2 SQIVND come from the germline V gene (reference sequence). V gave up 4 bases and J gave up 2 bases, with 9 bases separating them. Sequencing used immunoSEQ v3. Sequencing depth was about 2 million read pairs for survey level, roughly 4.5-6.5 million for deep. Assay: immunoSEQ multiplex PCR; the TCRdb copy retains only in-frame clones and omits some. The data show around 45,000 clones, approximately 70% seen once.

The source material was tumor tissue, sampled at baseline. V gene TRBV19 combines with J gene TRBJ2-7; no clear D gene. The TCR sequence derives from a person between 25 and 79 years old with non-small cell lung cancer. The chain's CDR3 is CASSTLQTYEQYF. CDR3 DNA sequence: TGTGCCAGTAGTACCCTACAGACCTACGAGCAGTACTTC.